These T cell receptor beta chains were read from a single sample in a study of T cell repertoires in cytomegalovirus infection. These TCRs are of unknown antigen specificity. TCRdb re-called the reads with MiXCR, one entry per CDR3 protein. The table lists about 920,000 distinct CDR3 sequences, roughly 31% of them singletons. The sample here was cultured CD8+ T cells from PBMCs, taken from culture after CMV antigen stimulation. All receptors derive from a human donor in good health (CMV status not recorded). Some clones in this sample may be carry-over from other donors' samples. Both conserved end residues are part of each CDR3. Each record gives: J gene, clone size, D gene, V gene, CDR3 DNA, CDR3 protein. A D gene is named only where the DNA matches it firmly. Size is omitted from some rows. Given values are once, few, many or a class for expanded clones.

j_gene: TRBJ2-7; abundance: NA; d_gene: NA; v_gene: TRBV19; CDR3nt: TGTGCCAGTAGTATCGGGACGGCCAACGAGCAGTACTTC; CDR3aa: CASSIGTANEQYF
j_gene: TRBJ2-1; abundance: NA; d_gene: TRBD1; v_gene: TRBV20-1; CDR3nt: TGCAGTGCTAGAGATCGGGACAGGGTAGGGGATGAGCAGTTCTTC; CDR3aa: CSARDRDRVGDEQFF
j_gene: TRBJ2-1; abundance: NA; d_gene: TRBD2; v_gene: TRBV28; CDR3nt: TGTGCCAGCAGTTTTGTAGCGGGGAGGAGCTCCTACAATGAGCAGTTCTTC; CDR3aa: CASSFVAGRSSYNEQFF
j_gene: TRBJ1-4; abundance: many; d_gene: NA; v_gene: TRBV6-5; CDR3nt: TGTGCCAGCGGCCGCGAAGGGGCAGCTAATGAAAAACTGTTTTTT; CDR3aa: CASGREGAANEKLFF
j_gene: TRBJ1-6; abundance: NA; d_gene: NA; v_gene: TRBV11-2; CDR3nt: TGTGCCAGCTGTCTTTGGACAGACTCCTCGGGGGGCAATTCACCCCTCCACTTT; CDR3aa: CASCLWTDSSGGNSPLHF
j_gene: TRBJ2-7; abundance: NA; d_gene: NA; v_gene: TRBV29-1; CDR3nt: TGCAGCTTTTCTGGGACATCCTCCTACGAGCAGTACTTC; CDR3aa: CSFSGTSSYEQYF
j_gene: TRBJ2-5; abundance: NA; d_gene: TRBD2; v_gene: TRBV19; CDR3nt: TGTGCCAGTAGTATAGCGGGAGGGGTCGGTGAGACCCAGTACTTC; CDR3aa: CASSIAGGVGETQYF
j_gene: TRBJ1-1; abundance: NA; d_gene: NA; v_gene: TRBV6-5; CDR3nt: TGTGCCAGCAGTGTAGACAGTGGCACTGAAGCTTTCTTT; CDR3aa: CASSVDSGTEAFF
j_gene: TRBJ2-7; abundance: many; d_gene: NA; v_gene: TRBV6-1; CDR3nt: TGTGCCAGCACCGAAGCGGTGGCGACAGCGAATTCCTACGAGCAGTACTTC; CDR3aa: CASTEAVATANSYEQYF
j_gene: TRBJ2-2; abundance: few; d_gene: NA; v_gene: TRBV7-6; CDR3nt: TGTGCCAGCAGCTTATCTGGACTTGACACCGGGGAGCTGTTTTTT; CDR3aa: CASSLSGLDTGELFF
j_gene: TRBJ1-5; abundance: many; d_gene: NA; v_gene: TRBV27; CDR3nt: TGTGCCAGCAGTCCCCGGTTGAGCAATCAGCCCCAGCATTTT; CDR3aa: CASSPRLSNQPQHF
j_gene: TRBJ2-2; abundance: once; d_gene: NA; v_gene: TRBV19; CDR3nt: TGTACCAGTAGTAACCCGAACACCGGGGAGCTGTTTTTT; CDR3aa: CTSSNPNTGELFF
j_gene: TRBJ2-7; abundance: once; d_gene: NA; v_gene: TRBV29-1; CDR3nt: TGCAGCGTCACGGACAGAGTCTCCTACGAGCAGTACTTC; CDR3aa: CSVTDRVSYEQYF
j_gene: TRBJ2-4; abundance: NA; d_gene: NA; v_gene: TRBV12-3/TRBV12-4; CDR3nt: TGTGCCACCAGTTTCATATTACTCGCCACGATCTCAGAAGGGGGCATTCAGTACTTC; CDR3aa: CATSFILLATISEGGIQYF
j_gene: TRBJ2-5; abundance: NA; d_gene: NA; v_gene: TRBV2; CDR3nt: TGTGTCAGCAGTGAGGGCCAAGAGACCCAGTACTTC; CDR3aa: CVSSEGQETQYF
j_gene: TRBJ2-5; abundance: NA; d_gene: NA; v_gene: TRBV3-1; CDR3nt: TGTGCCAGCAGATCCGGCAGGCTTCAAGAGACCCAGTACTTC; CDR3aa: CASRSGRLQETQYF
j_gene: TRBJ2-6; abundance: NA; d_gene: NA; v_gene: TRBV7-4; CDR3nt: TGTGCCAGCGGTCCCCGGGCAGGGGCCAACGTCCTGACTTTC; CDR3aa: CASGPRAGANVLTF
j_gene: TRBJ1-2; abundance: NA; d_gene: NA; v_gene: TRBV6-1; CDR3nt: TGTGCCAGCAGTTACACGGGAAGGGATGGCTACACCTTC; CDR3aa: CASSYTGRDGYTF
j_gene: TRBJ2-3; abundance: few; d_gene: NA; v_gene: TRBV4-1; CDR3nt: TGCGCCAGCAGCCAAGAAGGCCCCCCCGCCACAGATACGCAGTATTTT; CDR3aa: CASSQEGPPATDTQYF
j_gene: TRBJ1-5; abundance: NA; d_gene: NA; v_gene: TRBV5-1; CDR3nt: TGCGCCAGCAGCCTGGACAGCCCTAGCAATCAGCCCCAGCATTTT; CDR3aa: CASSLDSPSNQPQHF
j_gene: TRBJ1-2; abundance: few; d_gene: NA; v_gene: TRBV2; CDR3nt: TGTGCCAGCAGTACCAGATCTGCCTATGGCTACACCTTC; CDR3aa: CASSTRSAYGYTF
j_gene: TRBJ1-5; abundance: NA; d_gene: TRBD1; v_gene: TRBV7-9; CDR3nt: TGTGCCAGCAGCTTAGGGGTCGGACAGGGGGGAGTTAGCAATCAGCCCCAGCATTTT; CDR3aa: CASSLGVGQGGVSNQPQHF
j_gene: TRBJ2-3; abundance: few; d_gene: NA; v_gene: TRBV12-5; CDR3nt: TGTGCTAGTGGTTTCAGATCACCCCCGGTTTCGGATACGCAGTATTTT; CDR3aa: CASGFRSPPVSDTQYF
j_gene: TRBJ1-1; abundance: few; d_gene: NA; v_gene: TRBV6-1; CDR3nt: TGTGCCAGCAGTGTAGCTAGTACGATGAACACTGAAGCTTTCTTT; CDR3aa: CASSVASTMNTEAFF
j_gene: TRBJ2-1; abundance: NA; d_gene: TRBD2; v_gene: TRBV7-6; CDR3nt: TGTGCCAGCAGCGATCCGGGACAGCTACCTGGGGTAGCGGGGGCTAGCTCCTACAATGAGCAGTTCTTC; CDR3aa: CASSDPGQLPGVAGASSYNEQFF
j_gene: TRBJ2-3; abundance: many; d_gene: NA; v_gene: TRBV7-6; CDR3nt: TGTGCCAGCAGCTTAGACGCAGATACGCAGTATTTT; CDR3aa: CASSLDADTQYF
j_gene: TRBJ1-5; abundance: NA; d_gene: NA; v_gene: TRBV19; CDR3nt: TGTGCCAGTAGTATAGATCGGGGCAATCAGCCCCAGCATTTT; CDR3aa: CASSIDRGNQPQHF
j_gene: TRBJ2-1; abundance: NA; d_gene: NA; v_gene: TRBV4-1; CDR3nt: TGCGCCAGCAGCCAAGAGCACAGCTCCTACAATGAGCAGTTCTTC; CDR3aa: CASSQEHSSYNEQFF
j_gene: TRBJ1-2; abundance: NA; d_gene: TRBD1; v_gene: TRBV5-1; CDR3nt: TGTGCCAGCAGCCTTCGGGACAGGGGAAACTATGGCTACACCTTC; CDR3aa: CASSLRDRGNYGYTF
j_gene: TRBJ1-5; abundance: NA; d_gene: TRBD1; v_gene: TRBV12-5; CDR3nt: TGTGCTAGTGGCACCGGGACAGATAGCAATCAGCCCCAGCATTTT; CDR3aa: CASGTGTDSNQPQHF
j_gene: TRBJ2-5; abundance: NA; d_gene: TRBD1; v_gene: TRBV7-4; CDR3nt: TGTGCCAGCAGCTTTGACAGGGTCGAGACCCAGTACTTC; CDR3aa: CASSFDRVETQYF
j_gene: TRBJ2-5; abundance: few; d_gene: NA; v_gene: TRBV6-1; CDR3nt: TGTGCCAGCACCCTTAACCCCGCGGGGTTCGTTAAAGAGACCCAGTACTTC; CDR3aa: CASTLNPAGFVKETQYF
j_gene: TRBJ1-1; abundance: NA; d_gene: NA; v_gene: TRBV6-1; CDR3nt: TGTGCCAGCACCTCACAAGACACTGAAGCTTTCTTT; CDR3aa: CASTSQDTEAFF
j_gene: TRBJ2-2; abundance: many; d_gene: NA; v_gene: TRBV7-6; CDR3nt: TGTGCCAGCAGCTTAGGAGGTGACGGGGAGCTGTTTTTT; CDR3aa: CASSLGGDGELFF
j_gene: TRBJ2-1; abundance: NA; d_gene: NA; v_gene: TRBV10-3; CDR3nt: TGTGCCATCAGTGAAAATATTGAGCAGTTCTTC; CDR3aa: CAISENIEQFF
j_gene: TRBJ2-1; abundance: few; d_gene: TRBD1; v_gene: TRBV5-5; CDR3nt: TGTGCCAGCAGCTTGGAAAGACAGGGTGGCGATGAGCAGTTCTTC; CDR3aa: CASSLERQGGDEQFF
j_gene: TRBJ2-5; abundance: NA; d_gene: NA; v_gene: TRBV24-1; CDR3nt: TGTGCCACCAGTGATTTCGGGAGAGGGTACCAAGAGACCCAGTACTTC; CDR3aa: CATSDFGRGYQETQYF
j_gene: TRBJ1-2; abundance: NA; d_gene: NA; v_gene: TRBV12-3/TRBV12-4; CDR3nt: TGTGCCAGCAGTTTTGTTCCAGTGGGGGGGGGCTACACCTTC; CDR3aa: CASSFVPVGGGYTF
j_gene: TRBJ1-1; abundance: few; d_gene: TRBD1; v_gene: TRBV10-3; CDR3nt: TGTGCCATCAGTCTTAAACAGGGGGACACTGAAGCTTTCTTT; CDR3aa: CAISLKQGDTEAFF
j_gene: TRBJ2-7; abundance: NA; d_gene: NA; v_gene: TRBV15; CDR3nt: TGTGCCACCAGCAACCAGAGAACCTCCTACGAGCAGTACTTC; CDR3aa: CATSNQRTSYEQYF
j_gene: TRBJ1-4; abundance: NA; d_gene: TRBD1; v_gene: TRBV6-1; CDR3nt: TGTGCCTGCCCAGGGGGCGTCGGGGAAAAACTGTTTTTT; CDR3aa: CACPGGVGEKLFF
j_gene: TRBJ2-1; abundance: NA; d_gene: TRBD2; v_gene: TRBV2; CDR3nt: TGTGCCAGCGGTGAACTAGCGGGAGCTAACAATGAGCAGTTCTTC; CDR3aa: CASGELAGANNEQFF
j_gene: TRBJ2-7; abundance: many; d_gene: NA; v_gene: TRBV7-2; CDR3nt: TGTGCCAGCAGCTTACGCCCGACTAGGGGGGGGGGCGAGCAGTACTTC; CDR3aa: CASSLRPTRGGGEQYF
j_gene: TRBJ2-3; abundance: few; d_gene: NA; v_gene: TRBV10-2; CDR3nt: TGCGCCAGCAGTGGAGGAAATACGCAGTATTTT; CDR3aa: CASSGGNTQYF
j_gene: TRBJ2-1; abundance: NA; d_gene: TRBD1; v_gene: TRBV7-9; CDR3nt: TGTGCCAGCAGCATAAAACAGGGGGCGCAAATCAATGAGCAGTTCTTC; CDR3aa: CASSIKQGAQINEQFF
j_gene: TRBJ1-4; abundance: few; d_gene: NA; v_gene: TRBV28; CDR3nt: TGTGCCAGCAGTTTAAGATCTAGTACTAATGAAAAACTGTTTTTT; CDR3aa: CASSLRSSTNEKLFF
j_gene: TRBJ1-1; abundance: few; d_gene: TRBD1; v_gene: TRBV11-2; CDR3nt: TGTGCCAGCAGCTTATGGGGCAGGGGGAGGATGAACACTGAAGCTTTCTTT; CDR3aa: CASSLWGRGRMNTEAFF
j_gene: TRBJ2-7; abundance: few; d_gene: NA; v_gene: TRBV27; CDR3nt: TGTGCCAGCAGTTTAAGTCCGGGCCACTCCTACGAGCAGTACTTC; CDR3aa: CASSLSPGHSYEQYF
j_gene: TRBJ2-2; abundance: NA; d_gene: NA; v_gene: TRBV7-6; CDR3nt: TGTGCCAGCTGGAGCCGGGACTCTCTTGGATCCGGGGAGCTGTTTTTT; CDR3aa: CASWSRDSLGSGELFF
j_gene: TRBJ1-5; abundance: NA; d_gene: NA; v_gene: TRBV19; CDR3nt: TGTGCCAGTAGTATAGATCGTTATCAGCCCCAGCATTTT; CDR3aa: CASSIDRYQPQHF
j_gene: TRBJ1-1; abundance: NA; d_gene: NA; v_gene: TRBV10-3; CDR3nt: TGTGCCGCCCTCCCGGGGGGGAACACTGAAGCTTTCTTT; CDR3aa: CAALPGGNTEAFF
j_gene: TRBJ1-5; abundance: NA; d_gene: NA; v_gene: TRBV4-1; CDR3nt: TGCGCCAGCAGCCACGGGCTATCAGGCAATCAGCCCCAGCATTTT; CDR3aa: CASSHGLSGNQPQHF
j_gene: TRBJ1-2; abundance: NA; d_gene: NA; v_gene: TRBV5-5; CDR3nt: TGTGCCAGCAGCTTGGGTTGGGTCATCGACTATGGCTACACCTTC; CDR3aa: CASSLGWVIDYGYTF
j_gene: TRBJ1-2; abundance: NA; d_gene: TRBD1; v_gene: TRBV24-1; CDR3nt: TGTGCCACCAGTGACCAGACAGGGGCCGGAGATGGATTCTATGGCTACACCTTC; CDR3aa: CATSDQTGAGDGFYGYTF
j_gene: TRBJ2-1; abundance: NA; d_gene: NA; v_gene: TRBV4-3; CDR3nt: TGCGCCAGCAGCGGAATACCAACGGCAACCTACAATGAGCAGTTCTTC; CDR3aa: CASSGIPTATYNEQFF
j_gene: TRBJ2-7; abundance: few; d_gene: NA; v_gene: TRBV5-1; CDR3nt: TGCGCCAGCAGCTTGGAAAACAGGGATTACGAGCAGTACTTC; CDR3aa: CASSLENRDYEQYF
j_gene: TRBJ2-1; abundance: few; d_gene: NA; v_gene: TRBV4-2; CDR3nt: TGTGCCAGCAGCACCGACTCGGGCAGCTCCTACAATGAGCAGTTCTTC; CDR3aa: CASSTDSGSSYNEQFF
j_gene: TRBJ2-5; abundance: NA; d_gene: NA; v_gene: TRBV5-4; CDR3nt: TGTGCCAGCAGCTTGCGCTATGCGCGGGGCCACCAAGAGACCCAGTACTTC; CDR3aa: CASSLRYARGHQETQYF
j_gene: TRBJ2-1; abundance: few; d_gene: NA; v_gene: TRBV27; CDR3nt: TGTGCCAGCAGTTTCGGACCAACCAATGAGCAGTTCTTC; CDR3aa: CASSFGPTNEQFF